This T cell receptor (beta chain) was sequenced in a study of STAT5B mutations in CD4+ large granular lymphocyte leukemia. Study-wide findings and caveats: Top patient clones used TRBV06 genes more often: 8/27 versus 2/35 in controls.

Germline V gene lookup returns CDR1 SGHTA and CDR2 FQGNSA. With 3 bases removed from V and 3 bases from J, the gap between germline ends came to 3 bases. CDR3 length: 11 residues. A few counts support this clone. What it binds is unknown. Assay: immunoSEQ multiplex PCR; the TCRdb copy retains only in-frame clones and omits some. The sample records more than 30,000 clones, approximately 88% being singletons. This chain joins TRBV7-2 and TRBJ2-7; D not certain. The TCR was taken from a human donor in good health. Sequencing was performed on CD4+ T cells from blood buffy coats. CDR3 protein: CASSFYYEQYF. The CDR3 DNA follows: TGTGCCAGCAGCTTTTACTACGAGCAGTACTTC.